This T cell receptor beta chain is from a study of shared clonotypes between healthy human individuals. V dropped 0 bases and J dropped 7; count of bases not matched to a gene: 3. The CDR3 runs to 14 residues. Per germline, CDR1 SEHNR and CDR2 FQNEAQ (reference sequence). Selected positively for CCR7 and CD45RO-negative, naive CD8 cells excluded terminally differentiated effector memory CD45RA+ cells. There were only Caucasian adults among the donors, and all lived in Nashville, Tennessee. Study conclusions and caveats: Clonotypes not shared had lower generation probabilities than those common to all four donors.

On this clone: Antigen specificity is unknown. This specimen includes other DNA sequences encoding the same CDR3.

Generated by immunoSEQ multiplex PCR, the TCRdb table keeps only in-frame clones and is missing some. The data hold about 2,100,000 clones, with 85% to 95% observed a single time. This receptor was taken from a man in his late teens or twenties in good health. Some clones in this sample may be carry-over from other donors' samples. V gene TRBV7-9 combines with J gene TRBJ2-1; 7 positions match TRBD2. Sequenced input: naive CD8+ T cells from PBMCs. DNA of the CDR3: TGTGCCAGCAGCTTAGCGGGAGGGCCGAATGAGCAGTTCTTC. Translating gives CASSLAGGPNEQFF.